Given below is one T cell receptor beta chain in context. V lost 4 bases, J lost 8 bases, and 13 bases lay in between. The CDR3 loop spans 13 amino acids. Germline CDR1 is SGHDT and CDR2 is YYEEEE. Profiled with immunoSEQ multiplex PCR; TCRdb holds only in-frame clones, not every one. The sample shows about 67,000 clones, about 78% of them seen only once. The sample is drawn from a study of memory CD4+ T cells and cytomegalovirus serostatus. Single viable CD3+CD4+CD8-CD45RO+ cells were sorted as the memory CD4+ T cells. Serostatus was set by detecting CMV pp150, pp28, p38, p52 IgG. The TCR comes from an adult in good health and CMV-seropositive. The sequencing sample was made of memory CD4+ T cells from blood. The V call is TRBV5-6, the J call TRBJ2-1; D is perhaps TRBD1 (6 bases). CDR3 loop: CASSVGTRYEQFF. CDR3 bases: TGTGCCAGCAGCGTAGGGACACGGTATGAGCAGTTCTTC.